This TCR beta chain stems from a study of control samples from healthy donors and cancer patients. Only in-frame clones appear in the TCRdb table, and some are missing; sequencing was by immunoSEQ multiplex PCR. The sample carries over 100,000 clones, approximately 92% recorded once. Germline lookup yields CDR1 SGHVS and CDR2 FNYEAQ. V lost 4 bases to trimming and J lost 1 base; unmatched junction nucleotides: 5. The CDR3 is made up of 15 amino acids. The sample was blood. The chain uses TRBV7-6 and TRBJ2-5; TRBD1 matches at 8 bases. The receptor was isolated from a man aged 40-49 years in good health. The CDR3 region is CASSSDRGPQETQYF. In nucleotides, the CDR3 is TGTGCCAGCAGCTCCGACAGGGGACCCCAAGAGACCCAGTACTTC.